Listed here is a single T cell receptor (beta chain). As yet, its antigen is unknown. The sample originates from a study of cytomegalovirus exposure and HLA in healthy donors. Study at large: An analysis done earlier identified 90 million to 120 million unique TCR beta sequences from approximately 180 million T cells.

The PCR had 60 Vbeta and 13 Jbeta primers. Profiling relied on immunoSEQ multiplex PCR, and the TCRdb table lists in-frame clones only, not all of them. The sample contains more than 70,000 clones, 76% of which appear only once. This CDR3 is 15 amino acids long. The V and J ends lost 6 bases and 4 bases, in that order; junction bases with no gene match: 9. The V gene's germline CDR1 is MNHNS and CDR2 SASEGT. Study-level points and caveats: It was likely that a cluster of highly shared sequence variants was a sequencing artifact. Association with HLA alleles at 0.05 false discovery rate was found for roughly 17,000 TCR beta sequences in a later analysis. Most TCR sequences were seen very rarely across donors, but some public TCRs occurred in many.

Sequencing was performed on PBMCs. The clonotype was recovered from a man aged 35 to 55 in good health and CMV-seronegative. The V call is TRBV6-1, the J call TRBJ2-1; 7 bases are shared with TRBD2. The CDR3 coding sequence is TGTGCCAGCAGCGGGGGGTGGGGGGGTTACAATGAGCAGTTCTTC. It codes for CASSGGWGGYNEQFF.